These 19 T cell receptor beta chains were sequenced from one sample in a study of T-cell memory formation after mild COVID-19. TCRdb re-derived calls from the 5' RACE reads in MiXCR, one entry per CDR3 protein. The sample includes more than 150,000 distinct CDR3 sequences, about 18% of them seen just once. Sequencing was performed on PBMCs or a T cell subset sorted from them (not recorded which). Receptor source: a young man who had mild COVID-19 (a few samples of this study predate the infection). Cell type and time point are not known.

The chain combines TRBV7-2 with TRBJ2-1; D gene uncertain. The V gene's germline CDR1 is SGHTA and CDR2 FQGNSA. The CDR3 runs to 14 residues. V dropped 4 bases and J dropped 3 bases, with 10 bases sitting between them. The CDR3 DNA follows: TGTGCCAGCAGCTCGACGTGGGGCTACAATGAGCAGTTCTTC. It is translated as CASSSTWGYNEQFF.

V usage is TRBV14 and J usage is TRBJ1-2; D ambiguous. V gave up 1 base and J gave up 1 base, with 10 bases separating them. CDR3 length: 15 amino acids. The germline V gene encodes CDR1 SGHDN and CDR2 FVKESK. In DNA form, the CDR3 reads TGTGCCAGCAGCCAAGGAAGAGGGAGTAACTATGGCTACACCTTC. Residues: CASSQGRGSNYGYTF.

This clonotype has just a few counts. J is TRBJ1-6 and V is TRBV20-1; D uncertain. Germline assignment: CDR1 DFQATT and CDR2 SNEGSKA (reference sequence). V was shortened by 2 bases and J by 8 bases, with 25 bases between the two germline ends. The CDR3 consists of 18 residues. DNA of the CDR3: TGCAGTGCTAGATCGGTTGCGGGGTCACCTCCGGCGGATTCACCCCTCCACTTT. Its protein product is CSARSVAGSPPADSPLHF.

The V call is TRBV11-2, the J call TRBJ2-7; 10 positions agree with TRBD2. The V gene's germline CDR1 is SGHAT and CDR2 FQNNGV. CDR3 length: 15 amino acids. Trimming cost V 4 bases and J 4 bases; bases outside gene matches: 7. In DNA form, the CDR3 reads TGTGCCAGCAGCTCGGCGAGCGGGGGGGTTTACGAGCAGTACTTC. It specifies CASSSASGGVYEQYF.

This clonotype was counted between two and nine times. The chain couples TRBV20-1 to TRBJ1-2; weak D call: TRBD1 (6 bases). The germline gives CDR1 DFQATT, CDR2 SNEGSKA (reference sequence). Trimming took off 4 bases at V and 6 bases at J, with 15 bases between the two ends. The CDR3 has 13 amino acids. DNA of the CDR3: TGCAGTGCTACCCTTAGTGCAGGGGATGGCTACACCTTC. It translates to CSATLSAGDGYTF.

This clonotype was detected a few times. This chain joins TRBV19 and TRBJ1-5; tentatively, D is TRBD1 (6 bases). Trimming stripped 1 base from V and 7 bases from J, with 20 bases between. This CDR3 region has 17 residues. The germline V gene encodes CDR1 LNHDA and CDR2 SQIVND (reference sequence). CDR3 loop: CASSIARSGDGRQPQHF. CDR3 in DNA: TGTGCCAGTAGTATAGCCCGTTCAGGGGACGGGAGGCAGCCCCAGCATTTT.

V is TRBV7-2 and J is TRBJ2-1, with 7 bases matching TRBD1. V lost 2 bases to trimming and J lost 2 bases; unmatched junction nucleotides: 3. The CDR3 spans 15 residues. The germline CDR1 and CDR2 sequences are SGHTA and FQGNSA. This CDR3 reads CASSLYRGAYNEQFF. In nucleotides, the CDR3 is TGTGCCAGCAGCTTATACAGGGGAGCCTACAATGAGCAGTTCTTC.

This clonotype turned up a few times. The chain joins TRBV4-3 to TRBJ1-3, with a tentative D call TRBD1 (6 bases). The V and J ends lost 4 bases and 0 bases respectively, with 13 bases between them. In germline, CDR1 is LGHNA, CDR2 YSLEER. There are 16 residues in the CDR3. The CDR3 sequence: CASSRETGYSGNTIYF. CDR3 nucleotides: TGCGCCAGCAGCCGAGAGACAGGCTACTCTGGAAACACCATATATTTT.

The chain couples TRBV4-3 to TRBJ1-3; D perhaps matches TRBD1 (5 bases). Germline V gene data show CDR1 as LGHNA and CDR2 as YSLEER. CDR3 length: 14 amino acids. Between the trimmed V and J ends, which lost 5 bases and 4 bases, there was a span of 12 bases. The CDR3 reads CASSSKKGGNTIYF. The DNA of the CDR3 is TGCGCCAGCAGCTCAAAGAAGGGGGGAAACACCATATATTTT.

V usage is TRBV11-3 and J usage is TRBJ2-5; 9 bases agree with TRBD1. The germline V gene has CDR1 SGHNT and CDR2 YENEEA. This CDR3 spans 14 amino acids. Unmatched junction bases numbered 7, after V lost 6 bases and J lost 5 bases. The CDR3 spells CASSSTGGGETQYF. In DNA, the CDR3 is TGTGCCAGCAGTTCGACAGGGGGAGGGGAGACCCAGTACTTC.

The sample holds a few counts of this clonotype. The rearrangement uses TRBV5-1 and TRBJ2-5; D unclear. V lost 5 bases and J lost 5, with 13 bases in between. This CDR3 has 13 amino acids. Per the germline V gene, CDR1 is SGHRS and CDR2 is YFSETQ. The DNA of the CDR3 is TGCGCCAGCAGGCCGGCGGTACGCGAGACCCAGTACTTC. Amino acid sequence: CASRPAVRETQYF. The complete variable domain, with remaining parts taken from reference TRBV5-1 and TRBJ2-5, reads KAGVTQTPRYLIKTRGQQVTLSCSPISGHRSVSWYQQTPGQGLQFLFEYFSETQRNKGNFPGRFSGRQFSNSRSEMNVSTLELGDSALYLCASRPAVRETQYFGPGTRLLVL.

This rearrangement joins TRBV11-2 to TRBJ2-7; D not resolved. The CDR3 spans 13 residues. Per the germline V gene, CDR1 is SGHAT and CDR2 is FQNNGV. Trimming removed 5 bases at V and 0 bases at J, with 8 bases between. CDR3 residues: CASSLTDSYEQYV. CDR3 nucleotides: TGTGCCAGCAGCCTTACGGACTCCTACGAGCAGTACGTC.

This clonotype was detected ten times or more. This chain uses TRBV12-3 or TRBV12-4 with TRBJ2-3, with TRBD1 as a possible D gene (6 bases). The CDR3 sequence is 15 residues long. Trimming pared 4 bases from V and 4 bases from J, leaving 15 bases between. The CDR3: CASSSSRGEADTQYF. CDR3 DNA sequence: TGTGCCAGCAGTTCTAGCAGGGGTGAGGCAGATACGCAGTATTTT.

This clonotype was observed a few times. The chain links TRBV7-2 to TRBJ2-5; D remains unclear. Per germline, CDR1 SGHTA and CDR2 FQGNSA. The CDR3 sequence is 11 residues long. Between the trimmed V and J ends, which lost 2 bases and 5 bases, there was a span of 3 bases. CDR3 sequence (DNA): TGTGCCAGCAGCTTATTTGAGACCCAGTACTTC. Amino acids: CASSLFETQYF.

This clonotype was detected a few times. The chain employs TRBV28 and TRBJ2-3, with 12 bases lining up with TRBD2. This CDR3 has 15 residues. In germline, CDR1 is MDHEN, CDR2 SYDVKM. Unmatched junction bases numbered 5, after V lost 7 bases and J lost 3 bases. The CDR3: CASTSGGVGTDTQYF. DNA for the CDR3: TGTGCCAGCACTAGCGGGGGGGTTGGGACAGATACGCAGTATTTT. The full variable domain, its missing parts supplied by reference TRBV28 and TRBJ2-3, is DVKVTQSSRYLVKRTGEKVFLECVQDMDHENMFWYRQDPGLGLRLIYFSYDVKMKEKGDIPEGYSVSREKKERFSLILESASTNQTSMYLCASTSGGVGTDTQYFGPGTRLTVL.

A few counts support this clonotype. The chain has TRBV5-1 and TRBJ2-3; the D call may be TRBD1 or TRBD2 (6 bases each). Germline V gene sequence: CDR1 SGHRS, CDR2 YFSETQ. CDR3 length: 17 residues. Trimming cost V 0 bases and J 9 bases, with 23 bases left between them. CDR3 amino acids: CASSLEGGRPPSGTQYF. CDR3 bases: TGCGCCAGCAGCTTGGAGGGGGGCAGGCCCCCCTCTGGGACGCAGTATTTT.

Here the CDR3 reads CAISKGQGGDIQYF. For the CDR3, the DNA is TGTGCCATCAGTAAGGGACAGGGCGGGGACATTCAGTACTTC. The genes are TRBV10-3 and TRBJ2-4; 9 nucleotides line up with TRBD1. Germline CDR1 reads ENHRY; CDR2 reads SYGVKD. This CDR3 has 14 residues. Germline trimming cut 5 bases from V and 8 bases from J; bases unmatched to any gene: 7.

The rearrangement links TRBV9 to TRBJ2-1; tentatively, D is TRBD1 (5 bases). With 0 bases removed from V and 5 bases from J, the gap between germline ends came to 12 bases. CDR1 and CDR2 (germline): SGDLS, YYNGEE. The CDR3 totals 15 residues. CDR3 nucleotides: TGTGCCAGCAGCGTAGTCGGCAGGGCGAACAATGAGCAGTTCTTC. Translation: CASSVVGRANNEQFF.

CDR3 in amino acids: CASSSDPGHTQYF. CDR3 DNA sequence: TGTGCCAGCAGCTCAGACCCCGGACATACGCAGTATTTT. The J gene is TRBJ2-3, the V gene TRBV7-6; no clear D. Trimming pared 4 bases from V and 7 bases from J, leaving 12 bases between. This CDR3 has 13 amino acids. From germline, CDR1 is SGHVS and CDR2 FNYEAQ.